This is a list of T cell receptor beta chains from one sample in a study of cytotoxic CD8 clonotypes in ibrutinib-treated CLL. Here immunoSEQ multiplex PCR was the method, and the copy in TCRdb shows in-frame clones only, minus some. The repertoire holds 35,000 or so clones, with about 70% as singletons. The source material was PBMCs, sampled before ibrutinib treatment. These receptors were collected from a human donor with chronic lymphocytic leukemia. The CDR3 runs from the conserved cysteine through the conserved F or W. D genes are given only for firm matches. Expanded clones get a size class; other rows say once, few or many, or leave the size out.

cdr3_aa,cdr3_nt,j_call,clone_size,cdr3_length,d_call,v_call
CASSQVGLAYYNEQFF,TGCGCCAGCAGCCAAGTGGGGTTAGCTTACTACAATGAGCAGTTCTTC,TRBJ2-1,-,16,-,TRBV4-3
CASSLQGSDGYTF,TGTGCCAGCAGCCTACAGGGATCCGATGGCTACACCTTC,TRBJ1-2,-,13,-,TRBV27
CASSLKGGENYGYTF,TGTGCCAGCAGTTTAAAAGGGGGTGAAAACTATGGCTACACCTTC,TRBJ1-2,-,15,-,TRBV27
CASSQGLADSYEQYF,TGCGCCAGCAGCCAAGGGCTAGCGGACTCCTACGAGCAGTACTTC,TRBJ2-7,-,15,TRBD2,TRBV4-1
CASSQEGGDEQYF,TGCGCCAGCAGCCAAGAAGGGGGCGACGAGCAGTACTTC,TRBJ2-7,-,13,TRBD1,TRBV4-1
CASSLEAGRNTIYF,TGTGCCAGCAGCTTAGAGGCAGGGAGAAACACCATATATTTT,TRBJ1-3,-,14,-,TRBV7-9
CASSLTGGADTQYF,TGTGCCAGCAGCTTAACAGGAGGGGCCGATACGCAGTATTTT,TRBJ2-3,-,14,-,TRBV7-3
CASSLNGLYEQYF,TGCGCCAGCAGCTTGAATGGGCTCTACGAGCAGTACTTC,TRBJ2-7,-,13,-,TRBV5-1
CASTQSRTYNEQFF,TGTGCCAGCACCCAGTCCCGCACCTACAATGAGCAGTTCTTC,TRBJ2-1,-,14,-,TRBV27
CASSVHDTLYGYTF,TGTGCCAGCAGCGTCCACGACACTCTCTATGGCTACACCTTC,TRBJ1-2,few,14,-,TRBV9
CASSSPPYEKLFF,TGTGCCAGCAGCTCCCCGCCGTATGAAAAACTGTTTTTT,TRBJ1-4,-,13,-,TRBV2
CASSQGSSGNTIYF,TGCGCCAGCAGCCAAGGATCCTCTGGAAACACCATATATTTT,TRBJ1-3,few,14,-,TRBV4-3
CASSLDPGINYGYTF,TGTGCCAGCAGCTTGGACCCGGGTATAAACTATGGCTACACCTTC,TRBJ1-2,-,15,-,TRBV5-4
CASMSGTDSYEQYF,TGTGCCAGCATGTCAGGGACGGACTCCTACGAGCAGTACTTC,TRBJ2-7,-,14,-,TRBV2
CASGLFQTSGVESYNEQFF,TGTGCTAGTGGTTTGTTCCAGACTAGCGGGGTAGAGTCCTACAATGAGCAGTTCTTC,TRBJ2-1,once,19,TRBD2,TRBV12-5
CASSEGGAQETQYF,TGTGCCAGCAGTGAAGGCGGGGCCCAAGAGACCCAGTACTTC,TRBJ2-5,once,14,-,TRBV2
CASSFKRDALKETQYF,TGTGCCAGCAGCTTTAAGCGGGACGCACTGAAAGAGACCCAGTACTTC,TRBJ2-5,few,16,TRBD2,TRBV7-2
CASSNLQGVEQYF,TGTGCCAGCAGCAACCTCCAGGGGGTCGAGCAGTACTTC,TRBJ2-7,-,13,TRBD1,TRBV7-2
CASSIFLAGEYEQYF,TGTGCCAGTAGTATTTTCCTAGCGGGAGAGTACGAGCAGTACTTC,TRBJ2-7,once,15,TRBD2,TRBV19
CASSPQDIPYEQYF,TGTGCCAGCTCACCACAGGATATCCCCTACGAGCAGTACTTC,TRBJ2-7,-,14,-,TRBV18
CAWSTGGLNYEQYF,TGTGCCTGGAGCACAGGGGGTCTCAACTACGAGCAGTACTTC,TRBJ2-7,-,14,TRBD1,TRBV30
CASRMSGSTRREQYF,TGTGCCAGCAGGATGAGTGGATCTACGAGACGGGAGCAGTACTTC,TRBJ2-7,-,15,-,TRBV6-5
CTSSQDKLNRIMNQPQHF,TGCACCAGCAGCCAAGATAAATTAAACAGGATTATGAATCAGCCCCAGCATTTT,TRBJ1-5,-,18,-,TRBV1
CAWVGLAGWNEQFF,TGTGCCTGGGTGGGACTAGCGGGATGGAATGAGCAGTTCTTC,TRBJ2-1,-,14,TRBD2,TRBV30
CASSGGTAQETQYF,TGTGCCAGCAGCGGCGGGACAGCACAAGAGACCCAGTACTTC,TRBJ2-5,-,14,-,TRBV9
CASTSAGGHYGYTF,TGTGCCAGCACCTCGGCGGGGGGCCACTATGGCTACACCTTC,TRBJ1-2,few,14,-,TRBV25-1
CASSVASGSGAYNEQFF,TGTGCCAGCAGCGTCGCAAGCGGGAGCGGGGCCTACAATGAGCAGTTCTTC,TRBJ2-1,-,17,TRBD2,TRBV9
CASSLGGGYEQYF,TGTGCCAGCAGCTTAGGTGGGGGTTACGAGCAGTACTTC,TRBJ2-7,-,13,-,TRBV7-7
CASSSWTGQGGYTF,TGTGCCAGCAGTTCCTGGACAGGCCAGGGAGGCTACACCTTC,TRBJ1-2,-,14,TRBD1,TRBV28
CASSQDWRGATNEKLFF,TGTGCCAGCAGCCAAGATTGGCGGGGGGCGACTAATGAAAAACTGTTTTTT,TRBJ1-4,-,17,-,TRBV4-2
CASSQDRGWGETQYF,TGTGCCAGCAGCCAAGATCGGGGGTGGGGAGAGACCCAGTACTTC,TRBJ2-5,-,15,-,TRBV4-2
CASRSDRPNQPQHF,TGTGCCAGCAGATCGGACAGACCTAATCAGCCCCAGCATTTT,TRBJ1-5,-,14,-,TRBV5-5
CASSPGKNYEQYF,TGTGCCAGCTCACCAGGGAAGAACTACGAGCAGTACTTC,TRBJ2-7,-,13,-,TRBV18
CASSVPGSHGYTF,TGTGCCAGCAGCGTTCCCGGGAGCCACGGCTACACCTTC,TRBJ1-2,-,13,-,TRBV9
CASSQATSSYNEQFF,TGCGCCAGCAGCCAAGCGACTAGCTCCTACAATGAGCAGTTCTTC,TRBJ2-1,-,15,-,TRBV4-3
CASSLEGNSGNTIYF,TGCGCCAGCAGCTTGGAGGGTAACTCTGGAAACACCATATATTTT,TRBJ1-3,-,15,-,TRBV5-1
CASSQEDRGRDTIYF,TGTGCCAGCAGCCAAGAAGACAGGGGGAGAGACACCATATATTTT,TRBJ1-3,few,15,TRBD1,TRBV4-2
CASRTGGSPLHF,TGTGCCAGCAGAACAGGGGGCTCACCCCTCCACTTT,TRBJ1-6,few,12,TRBD1,TRBV7-9
CASSYLSGSEQYF,TGTGCCAGCAGTTATCTCTCGGGGAGCGAGCAGTACTTC,TRBJ2-7,-,13,-,TRBV6-5
CASSPGRRGEKLFF,TGTGCCAGCTCACCGGGGAGGAGAGGTGAAAAACTGTTTTTT,TRBJ1-4,few,14,-,TRBV18
CAWSHRGVQPQHF,TGTGCCTGGAGCCACAGGGGCGTTCAGCCCCAGCATTTT,TRBJ1-5,-,13,TRBD1,TRBV30
CASSRTGENTGELFF,TGTGCCAGCTCTCGGACAGGGGAAAACACCGGGGAGCTGTTTTTT,TRBJ2-2,-,15,TRBD1,TRBV18